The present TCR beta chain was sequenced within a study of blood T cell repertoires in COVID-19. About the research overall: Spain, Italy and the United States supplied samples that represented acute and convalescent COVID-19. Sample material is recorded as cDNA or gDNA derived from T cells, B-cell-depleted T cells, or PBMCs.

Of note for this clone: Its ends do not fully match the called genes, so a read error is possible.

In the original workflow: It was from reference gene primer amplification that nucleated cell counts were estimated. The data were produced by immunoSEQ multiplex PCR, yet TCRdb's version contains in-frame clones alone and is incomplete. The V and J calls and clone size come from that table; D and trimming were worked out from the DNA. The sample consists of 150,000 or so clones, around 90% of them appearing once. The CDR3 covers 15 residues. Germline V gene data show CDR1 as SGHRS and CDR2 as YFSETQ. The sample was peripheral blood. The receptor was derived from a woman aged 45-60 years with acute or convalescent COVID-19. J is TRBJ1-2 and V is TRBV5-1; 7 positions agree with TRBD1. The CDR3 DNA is TGCGCCAGCAGCCCCGAGGGGGCAGGAATCTATGCCTACACCTTC. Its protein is CASSPEGAGIYAYTF.